This record looks at one T cell receptor beta chain sequence and its context. Stated treatment: some 19 received Ad26.COV2.S at low or high dose, single or two shots; 5 received placebo; per-sample allocation not given. It was on day 63 after the first vaccine or placebo injection that samples were taken. The sample belongs to a study of Ad26.COV2.S vaccination and SARS-CoV-2 variants. V lost 1 base, J lost 6 bases, and 13 bases lay in between. CDR1 is SEHNR, CDR2 FQNEAQ, per germline (reference sequence). The CDR3 has 14 residues. The assay was immunoSEQ multiplex PCR, and TCRdb's table has in-frame clones only and misses some. The sample includes about 390,000 clones, approximately 90% seen only once; the top ten take about 1.7%.

Sequencing used peripheral blood, obtained in a trial of Ad26.COV2.S vaccine versus placebo. The receptor comes from a person between 18 and 59 years old who received the Ad26.COV2.S COVID-19 vaccine or a placebo. This chain joins TRBV7-9 and TRBJ2-7; no reliable D call. The CDR3 DNA sequence: TGTGCCAGCAGCTTAGACCTCCTAGATCGCGAGCAGTACTTC. It is translated as CASSLDLLDREQYF.